Following are 26 T cell receptor beta chains from one sample sequenced in a study of OX40 agonist ivuxolimab in advanced cancers. Produced via immunoSEQ multiplex PCR; TCRdb's table is partial and in-frame only. The sample lists 70,000 or so clones, about nine tenths seen once, with under 3.5% in the top ten. Sequenced material: CD4+ or CD8+ T cells sorted from blood, taken in a trial of the OX40 agonist ivuxolimab. The receptors were gathered from an adult with an advanced solid tumor such as melanoma, head and neck, liver or kidney cancer.

The rearrangement joins TRBV27 to TRBJ1-2; possible D gene TRBD1, 5 bases. Trimming shortened V by 3 bases and J by 4 bases, and 12 bases separated the two germline ends. Germline V CDR1 and CDR2: MNHEY, SMNVEV (reference sequence). This CDR3 has 14 amino acids. Here the CDR3 reads CASSFSRGTYGYTF. CDR3 bases: TGTGCCAGCAGTTTTTCGAGGGGAACCTATGGCTACACCTTC.

The chain joins TRBV11-2 to TRBJ2-3; TRBD2 agrees at 11 bases. CDR1 is SGHAT, CDR2 FQNNGV, per germline. The length of the CDR3 is 16 residues. J was trimmed by 3 bases and V by 2 bases; bases with no gene match: 4. CDR3 sequence reads: CASSLISGGATDTQYF. The CDR3 nucleotides read TGTGCCAGCAGCTTAATTAGCGGGGGGGCAACAGATACGCAGTATTTT.

The V gene is TRBV21-1, the J gene TRBJ2-7. TRBV21-1 is noted as a pseudogene. The CDR3 extends over 16 amino acids. CDR3 in amino acids: CASSKAGPGGSYEQYF. The CDR3 DNA follows: TGTGCCAGCAGCAAAGCAGGGCCCGGTGGCTCCTACGAGCAGTACTTC.

The chain uses TRBV7-9 and TRBJ2-2, with D unresolved. Germline V lookup: CDR1 SEHNR, CDR2 FQNEAQ (reference sequence). CDR3 length equals 12 residues. Trimming left V 2 bases short and J 6 bases short, with 4 bases between. DNA for the CDR3: TGTGCCAGCAGCTTATATTCCGGGGAGCTGTTTTTT. It is translated as CASSLYSGELFF.

V and J are TRBV28 and TRBJ1-3; D is unresolved. The CDR3 runs 15 residues. Germline assignment: CDR1 MDHEN and CDR2 SYDVKM. Trimming removed 6 bases from V and 0 bases from J, with 12 bases in between. The CDR3 nucleotides read TGTGCCAGCAGGCGCGGCGACTCCTCTGGAAACACCATATATTTT. It specifies CASRRGDSSGNTIYF. The variable domain in full, completed from reference TRBV28 and TRBJ1-3, reads DVKVTQSSRYLVKRTGEKVFLECVQDMDHENMFWYRQDPGLGLRLIYFSYDVKMKEKGDIPEGYSVSREKKERFSLILESASTNQTSMYLCASRRGDSSGNTIYFGEGSWLTVV.

Here the CDR3 DNA reads TGTGCCAGCAGCAAGGAGGGCGGGGAGACCCAGTACTTC. Translation: CASSKEGGETQYF. V gene TRBV7-9 combines with J gene TRBJ2-5; a weak D match, TRBD2 (6 bases). Germline CDR1 reads SEHNR; CDR2 reads FQNEAQ (reference sequence). This CDR3 spans 13 amino acids. Trimming removed 5 bases from V and 5 bases from J, with 12 bases in between. Looking up the rest from reference TRBV7-9 and TRBJ2-5 gives the full variable domain: DTGVSQNPRHKITKRGQNVTFRCDPISEHNRLYWYRQTLGQGPEFLTYFQNEAQLEKSRLLSDRFSAERPKGSFSTLEIQRTEQGDSAMYLCASSKEGGETQYFGPGTRLLVL.

V usage is TRBV6-1 and J usage is TRBJ2-2, with D perhaps TRBD2 (5 bases). Trimming left V 7 bases short and J 1 base short, with 10 bases between. This CDR3 spans 14 amino acids. The germline V gene has CDR1 MNHNS and CDR2 SASEGT. The CDR3 DNA reads as TGTGCCAGCAAAAAGCGGAGGAACACCGGGGAGCTGTTTTTT. Translating it yields CASKKRRNTGELFF.

The chain joins TRBV2 to TRBJ2-2; 12 nucleotides agree with TRBD1. V was pared by 7 bases and J by 6 bases, with 6 bases of the junction left unmatched. This CDR3 is built from 15 residues. CDR1 is SNHLY and CDR2 is FYNNEI in the germline V gene. CDR3 coding DNA: TGTGCCAGCACTTGGGGACAGGGGGCCTCCGGGGAGCTGTTTTTT. Its protein product is CASTWGQGASGELFF.

This clone has more than one count but fewer than ten. This chain joins TRBV2 and TRBJ1-2; unclear D gene. The germline V gene has CDR1 SNHLY and CDR2 FYNNEI. The V gene lost 6 bases and the J gene lost 8 bases, with 16 bases spanning the gap. This CDR3 spans 13 amino acids. This chain's CDR3 is CASSLQNLGGYTF. CDR3 DNA sequence: TGTGCCAGCAGCCTGCAGAACCTGGGAGGCTACACCTTC.

V and J are TRBV7-8 and TRBJ1-5; TRBD1 agrees at 11 bases. After removal of 0 bases from V and 9 bases from J, the junction contained 4 bases not matched to a gene. The CDR3 sequence is 15 residues long. Germline CDR1 and CDR2: SGHVS and FQNEAQ. This CDR3 is CASSLADRGHWPQHF. The CDR3 DNA reads TGTGCCAGCAGCTTAGCGGACAGGGGGCATTGGCCCCAGCATTTT.

The rearrangement uses TRBV28 and TRBJ1-5; D ambiguous. Germline CDR1 and CDR2: MDHEN and SYDVKM. The CDR3 runs to 16 residues. Trimming took 5 bases from V and 0 from J, leaving 14 bases between them. The CDR3 sequence is CASSPRTDYSNQPQHF. The CDR3 bases are TGTGCCAGCAGTCCCCGGACGGATTATAGCAATCAGCCCCAGCATTTT.

The rearrangement joins TRBV7-2 to TRBJ2-7, with 8 bases identical to TRBD1. Germline-derived CDR1 and CDR2 are SGHTA and FQGNSA. The V segment lost 5 bases and the J segment 4 bases; nucleotides outside the gene matches: 10. The CDR3 runs 15 residues. The chain's CDR3 is CASSSGQGMMYEQYF. CDR3 DNA sequence: TGTGCCAGCAGCAGTGGACAGGGAATGATGTACGAGCAGTACTTC. Supplemented by reference TRBV7-2 and TRBJ2-7, the full variable domain reads GAGVSQSPSNKVTEKGKDVELRCDPISGHTALYWYRQSLGQGLEFLIYFQGNSAPDKSGLPSDRFSAERTGGSVSTLTIQRTQQEDSAVYLCASSSGQGMMYEQYFGPGTRLTVT.

This chain connects TRBV6-5 to TRBJ2-7, with 11 nucleotides matching TRBD2. The CDR3 spans 15 residues. Germline CDR1 MNHEY, CDR2 SVGAGI. The junction had 7 bases not matched to a gene; V was cut back by 7 bases and J by 2 bases. The CDR3 region has the DNA TGTGCCAGCAAACTAGCGGGAGATCTAACCTACGAGCAGTACTTC. Translation: CASKLAGDLTYEQYF.

V is TRBV18 and J is TRBJ2-3, with 9 bases identical to TRBD1. Germline V gene lookup returns CDR1 KGHSH and CDR2 LQKENI. Germline trimming cut 3 bases from V and 4 bases from J; bases unmatched to any gene: 5. The CDR3 consists of 15 residues. CDR3 sequence (DNA): TGTGCCAGCTCACCCGGGACAGGGAGTTCAGATACGCAGTATTTT. It specifies CASSPGTGSSDTQYF.

The chain has TRBV7-9 and TRBJ2-1; 14 nucleotides line up with TRBD2. J was trimmed by 8 bases and V by 5 bases; bases with no gene match: 8. CDR1 and CDR2 (germline): SEHNR, FQNEAQ (reference sequence). The CDR3 is 16 amino acids. DNA of the CDR3: TGTGCCAGCAGCCCGGGACTAGCGGGAGTGCGTGATGAGCAGTTCTTC. Its protein product is CASSPGLAGVRDEQFF.

The chain recombines TRBV30 with TRBJ2-1; no definite D call. The CDR3 is 13 residues long. Germline lookup yields CDR1 GTSNPN and CDR2 SVGIG (reference sequence). V gave up 2 bases and J gave up 10 bases, with 15 bases separating them. The CDR3 region has the DNA TGTGCCTGGAGTCTCTTAGGGTTACCAGAGCAGTTCTTC. Protein product: CAWSLLGLPEQFF.

This chain links TRBV19 with TRBJ2-7; 10 bases map to TRBD1. CDR1 is LNHDA and CDR2 is SQIVND in the germline V gene (reference sequence). The V segment lost 4 bases and the J segment 1 base; nucleotides outside the gene matches: 4. The CDR3 runs 15 residues. This chain's CDR3 is CASSNRDRGSYEQYF. CDR3 DNA sequence: TGTGCCAGTAGTAACCGGGACAGGGGTTCCTACGAGCAGTACTTC.

This chain connects TRBV10-2 to TRBJ2-1, with TRBD1 identical over 11 bases. CDR1 and CDR2 from the germline V gene are WSHSY and SAAADI. This CDR3 contains 14 residues. V lost 7 bases to trimming and J lost 9 bases; unmatched junction nucleotides: 8. The CDR3 loop reads CASIPGQGEGEQFF. The CDR3 coding sequence is TGCGCCAGCATACCGGGACAGGGGGAGGGTGAGCAGTTCTTC.

To note about this clone: Relative to the germline gene, one junction end is altered; a read error may explain this. The chain carries TRBV19 and TRBJ1-5; 7 nucleotides line up with TRBD1. The CDR3 spans 15 residues. Germline assignment: CDR1 LNHDA and CDR2 SQIVND (reference sequence). The CDR3 loop is CASSLDRAGNQPQHF. As DNA, the CDR3 is TGTGCCAGTAGTCTAGACAGGGCGGGCAATCAGCCCCAGCATTTT.

The chain carries TRBV14 and TRBJ1-6, with TRBD1 as a possible D gene (6 bases). Trimming removed 8 bases at V and 9 bases at J, with 14 bases between. This CDR3 has 13 residues. The germline gives CDR1 SGHDN, CDR2 FVKESK. The CDR3 DNA is TGTGCCAGCCAAGGGGGGGTGGGTTCACCCCTCCACTTT. Encoded protein: CASQGGVGSPLHF.

This clone turned up a few times. The CDR3: CSVDLMNTEAFF. In DNA form, the CDR3 reads TGCAGCGTGGACCTTATGAACACTGAAGCTTTCTTT. The chain joins TRBV29-1 to TRBJ1-1, with D hard to call. Trimming stripped 6 bases from V and 0 bases from J, with 8 bases between. Germline V gene lookup returns CDR1 SQVTM and CDR2 ANQGSEA. The CDR3 spans 12 residues. Using reference TRBV29-1 and TRBJ1-1 for the parts outside the CDR3, the full variable domain is SAVISQKPSRDICQRGTSLTIQCQVDSQVTMMFWYRQQPGQSLTLIATANQGSEATYESGFVIDKFPISRPNLTFSTLTVSNMSPEDSSIYLCSVDLMNTEAFFGQGTRLTVV.

The rearrangement uses TRBV19 and TRBJ2-3, with D uncertain. Germline-derived CDR1 and CDR2 are LNHDA and SQIVND (reference sequence). The length of the CDR3 is 12 residues. V lost 5 bases, J lost 6 bases, and 9 bases lay in between. The CDR3 DNA reads as TGTGCCAGTAGTCCCCTGGGGGATACGCAGTATTTT. This encodes CASSPLGDTQYF.

The gene calls are TRBV11-3 and TRBJ2-7; TRBD1 matches at 9 bases. With 4 bases clipped from V and 3 bases from J, the junction kept 4 bases outside the gene matches. The CDR3 totals 14 residues. Germline assignment: CDR1 SGHNT and CDR2 YENEEA. The CDR3 bases are TGTGCCAGCAGCTCCGGGACAGGGTTCTACGAGCAGTACTTC. Its protein is CASSSGTGFYEQYF.

A single count supports this clone. The CDR3 is CASSLVRGESTDTQYF. The CDR3 bases are TGTGCCAGCAGCTTAGTCCGGGGAGAGAGCACAGATACGCAGTATTTT. V gene TRBV13 combines with J gene TRBJ2-3, with a tentative D call TRBD2 (5 bases). The CDR3 is 16 residues long. V was clipped by 1 base and J by 0 bases, with 11 bases between them. Per germline, CDR1 PRHDT and CDR2 FYEKMQ (reference sequence).

CDR3: CATGDGGRGYEQYF. The CDR3 DNA reads as TGTGCCACGGGGGACGGAGGTCGGGGATACGAGCAGTACTTC. The genes are TRBV19 and TRBJ2-7, with D possibly being TRBD2 (6 bases). The V gene's germline CDR1 is LNHDA and CDR2 SQIVND (reference sequence). The V gene lost 10 bases and the J gene lost 4 bases, with 20 bases spanning the gap. The CDR3 contains 14 residues.

The chain has TRBV30 and TRBJ1-2, with D unresolved. The CDR3 extends over 16 amino acids. Deletions cut 3 bases from V and 8 bases from J, with 25 bases between. CDR1 and CDR2 (germline): GTSNPN, SVGIG (reference sequence). CDR3 in DNA: TGTGCCTGGAGGATGGTTTTAGGGTCTTCCGCTAAGGGCTACACCTTC. Amino acids: CAWRMVLGSSAKGYTF.